This TCR beta chain is drawn from a study of PD-L1 blockade in urothelial cancer. Method: immunoSEQ multiplex PCR; TCRdb's copy keeps in-frame clones and lacks some. The table shows some 45,000 clones, with 80% occurring only once. Germline lookup yields CDR1 LGHNA and CDR2 YNFKEQ. V was shortened by 5 bases and J by 5 bases, with 8 bases between the two germline ends. The CDR3 sequence is 12 residues long. The time point is: pretreatment peripheral blood. The sequence came from a man aged 60-69 years with urothelial cancer. This material consisted of PBMCs, taken around atezolizumab (anti-PD-L1) treatment. The chain recombines TRBV4-2 with TRBJ2-3, with a weak D call TRBD1 (6 bases). CDR3 sequence: CASSKTGDTQYF. DNA for the CDR3: TGTGCCAGCAGCAAGACAGGAGATACGCAGTATTTT.